This entry concerns a single TCR beta chain. This sample was included in a study of control samples from healthy donors and cancer patients. The CDR3 length is 17 residues. Germline CDR1 is LNHDA and CDR2 is SQIVND (reference sequence). The V end lost 4 bases, the J end lost 0 bases, and 16 bases lay between the germline ends. The data were produced by immunoSEQ multiplex PCR, yet TCRdb's version contains in-frame clones alone and is incomplete. The sample includes around 94,000 clones, roughly 86% of them seen just once. The clonotype originates from a woman in her 50s in good health. The material sequenced was blood. This rearrangement joins TRBV19 to TRBJ1-5; D remains unclear. DNA of the CDR3: TGTGCCAGTAGTACCCAATCCGGAACGGATAGCAATCAGCCCCAGCATTTT. Translated, it gives CASSTQSGTDSNQPQHF.